These 22 T cell receptor beta chains originate from one sample sequenced in a study of long-term antiretroviral therapy in people with HIV. Running of the v3.0 immunoSEQ assay took place at survey level. Repertoires were generated with immunoSEQ multiplex PCR, while TCRdb's copy carries only in-frame clones and drops some. Counted here are around 21,000 clones, 81% occurring once; the ten biggest clones make up roughly 6.6%. The input for sequencing was unsorted PBMCs, taken 1.5 years after starting antiretroviral therapy. These receptor sequences come from a man younger than 45 with HIV.

The chain joins TRBV7-9 to TRBJ1-2, with TRBD1 as a possible D gene (5 bases). The CDR3 is 14 residues long. CDR1 is SEHNR, CDR2 FQNEAQ, per germline (reference sequence). The V and J ends lost 1 base and 8 bases respectively, with 14 bases between them. The CDR3 spells CASSLGSGPDGYTF. In DNA form, the CDR3 reads TGTGCCAGCAGCTTAGGATCGGGGCCGGACGGCTACACCTTC. The entire variable domain, with the rest obtained from reference TRBV7-9 and TRBJ1-2, is as follows: DTGVSQNPRHKITKRGQNVTFRCDPISEHNRLYWYRQTLGQGPEFLTYFQNEAQLEKSRLLSDRFSAERPKGSFSTLEIQRTEQGDSAMYLCASSLGSGPDGYTFGSGTRLTVV.

The chain carries TRBV14 and TRBJ1-6; TRBD1 is a possible D gene (5 bases). CDR1 and CDR2 from the germline V gene are SGHDN and FVKESK. The V end lost 4 bases, the J end lost 6 bases, and 7 bases lay between the germline ends. CDR3 length: 13 amino acids. The CDR3 DNA is TGTGCCAGCAGCCCAGACAGTAATTCACCCCTCCACTTT. It specifies CASSPDSNSPLHF.

The rearrangement links TRBV10-1 to TRBJ2-7; D is uncertain. From germline, CDR1 is WNHNN and CDR2 SYGVQD (reference sequence). Trimming removed 0 bases from V and 6 bases from J, with 12 bases in between. This CDR3 is built from 14 residues. Here the CDR3 DNA reads TGCGCCAGCAGTGAGTCCCCCCAGGACGGCGAGCAGTACTTC. Amino acids: CASSESPQDGEQYF.

The gene calls are TRBV4-1 and TRBJ1-2; D unresolved. Trimming took 0 bases from V and 1 from J, leaving 9 bases between them. From germline, CDR1 is MGHRA and CDR2 YSYEKL. The length of the CDR3 is 15 residues. The CDR3 nucleotides read TGCGCCAGCAGCCAAGATCTTGGTGTTAACTATGGCTACACCTTC. It translates to CASSQDLGVNYGYTF.

This clone has more than one count but fewer than ten. The chain joins TRBV6-4 to TRBJ2-3; 9 bases map to TRBD2. With 3 bases clipped from V and 1 base from J, the junction kept 2 bases outside the gene matches. The CDR3 is 15 amino acids. Germline loops: CDR1 MRHNA, CDR2 SNTAGT. The CDR3 is CASSEAGGGTDTQYF. The DNA for the CDR3 is TGTGCCAGCAGTGAAGCGGGGGGAGGCACAGATACGCAGTATTTT.

The rearrangement uses TRBV15 and TRBJ2-7; no clear D. The CDR3 contains 17 residues. CDR1 LNHNV and CDR2 YYDKDF come from the germline V gene (reference sequence). Trimming stripped 3 bases from V and 3 bases from J, with 21 bases between. CDR3 in amino acids: CATSSFRTEGRSYEQYF. The CDR3 DNA sequence: TGTGCCACCAGCAGCTTCCGGACGGAAGGTAGGAGCTACGAGCAGTACTTC.

This chain connects TRBV28 to TRBJ2-2; D is perhaps TRBD2 (6 bases). The CDR3 contains 17 residues. V lost 3 bases and J lost 7, with 21 bases in between. Looked up from germline, CDR1 is MDHEN and CDR2 is SYDVKM. CDR3 DNA: TGTGCCAGCAGTTTTTTCCCCAGGAGGGAGCAGGTCGGGGAGCTGTTTTTT. This gives the protein CASSFFPRREQVGELFF.

This chain connects TRBV5-5 to TRBJ1-1; D not certain. Per germline, CDR1 SGHKS and CDR2 YYEKEE (reference sequence). Trimming pared 0 bases from V and 0 bases from J, leaving 3 bases between. CDR3 length equals 13 residues. CDR3 region: CASSLGVNTEAFF. In DNA, the CDR3 is TGTGCCAGCAGCTTGGGAGTGAACACTGAAGCTTTCTTT.

The rearrangement joins TRBV6-5 to TRBJ2-7, with D possibly matching TRBD1 (6 bases). Germline V gene lookup returns CDR1 MNHEY and CDR2 SVGAGI. Trimming shortened V by 0 bases and J by 3 bases, and 9 bases separated the two germline ends. The CDR3 totals 14 residues. The chain's CDR3 is CASSYSKGDYEQYF. In nucleotides, the CDR3 is TGTGCCAGCAGTTACTCGAAGGGGGACTACGAGCAGTACTTC.

CDR3 loop: CASSPSTRETQYF. The CDR3 nucleotides read TGCGCCAGCAGCCCTTCGACAAGAGAGACCCAGTACTTC. The chain joins TRBV5-1 to TRBJ2-5; D call uncertain. The CDR3 totals 13 residues. Germline CDR1 is SGHRS and CDR2 is YFSETQ. Trimming cost V 4 bases and J 4 bases, with 11 bases left between them.

This clone came up once. The rearrangement links TRBV10-3 to TRBJ2-1, with D tentatively TRBD1 or TRBD2 (5 bases each). V was shortened by 7 bases and J by 8 bases, with 18 bases between the two germline ends. Germline-derived CDR1 and CDR2 are ENHRY and SYGVKD. The CDR3 covers 14 residues. CDR3 in amino acids: CAIMRNGAQDEQFF. The CDR3 coding sequence is TGTGCCATCATGCGTAACGGGGCCCAGGATGAGCAGTTCTTC.

This clone was counted once. This chain joins TRBV5-1 and TRBJ2-1, with 7 bases matching TRBD2. The germline V gene encodes CDR1 SGHRS and CDR2 YFSETQ. This CDR3 is 15 amino acids long. Trimming removed 4 bases from V and 1 base from J; junction bases left unmatched: 5. CDR3 in amino acids: CASSINSGSYNEQFF. The DNA for the CDR3 is TGCGCCAGCAGCATAAATAGCGGGTCCTACAATGAGCAGTTCTTC.

This clone was counted a few times. The chain employs TRBV2 and TRBJ2-7, with 7 bases that match TRBD2. Germline values: CDR1 SNHLY, CDR2 FYNNEI. The CDR3 length is 11 residues. V dropped 8 bases and J dropped 6; count of bases not matched to a gene: 4. The CDR3 loop is CASSGGFEQYF. The CDR3 DNA follows: TGTGCCAGCTCCGGGGGGTTCGAGCAGTACTTC.

V and J are TRBV7-2 and TRBJ1-3; tentative D call: TRBD1 (6 bases). The CDR3 sequence is 16 residues long. Trimming pared 5 bases from V and 0 bases from J, leaving 14 bases between. Germline V gene lookup returns CDR1 SGHTA and CDR2 FQGNSA. This CDR3 is CASSRGQLSSGNTIYF. DNA for the CDR3: TGTGCCAGCAGCCGTGGACAGTTGAGCTCTGGAAACACCATATATTTT.

The sample holds one count of this clone. The chain has TRBV19 and TRBJ2-5, with D uncertain. Germline V gives CDR1 LNHDA, CDR2 SQIVND (reference sequence). The CDR3 is 14 amino acids. The V gene lost 3 bases and the J gene lost 5 bases, with 13 bases spanning the gap. The CDR3 nucleotides are TGTGCCAGTAGTATTTCCGGTCAGCACGAGACCCAGTACTTC. This translates into CASSISGQHETQYF.

The V and J genes are TRBV5-1 and TRBJ1-6, with D uncertain. V lost 0 bases and J lost 7, with 14 bases in between. CDR1 is SGHRS and CDR2 is YFSETQ in the germline V gene. The CDR3 has 16 residues. CDR3 protein: CASSLGMGSLNSPLHF. CDR3 coding DNA: TGCGCCAGCAGCTTGGGGATGGGTAGCTTGAATTCACCCCTCCACTTT. Drawing the rest from reference TRBV5-1 and TRBJ1-6, the complete variable domain is KAGVTQTPRYLIKTRGQQVTLSCSPISGHRSVSWYQQTPGQGLQFLFEYFSETQRNKGNFPGRFSGRQFSNSRSEMNVSTLELGDSALYLCASSLGMGSLNSPLHFGNGTRLTVT.

The chain combines TRBV29-1 with TRBJ1-2; D is unresolved. V dropped 4 bases and J dropped 2 bases, with 8 bases sitting between them. The CDR3 loop spans 12 amino acids. Germline V gives CDR1 SQVTM, CDR2 ANQGSEA. CDR3 residues: CSVGAENYGYTF. For the CDR3, the DNA is TGCAGCGTTGGGGCGGAGAACTATGGCTACACCTTC.

This sequence joins TRBV18 and TRBJ1-2; D is possibly TRBD1 (5 bases). Trimming shortened V by 3 bases and J by 1 base, and 6 bases separated the two germline ends. This CDR3 contains 13 residues. Germline CDR1 is KGHSH and CDR2 is LQKENI. The CDR3 bases are TGTGCCAGCTCACCGGGGGATAACTATGGCTACACCTTC. It is translated as CASSPGDNYGYTF.

CDR3 residues: CASSLKTGEGYTF. CDR3 bases: TGTGCCAGCAGCTTAAAGACAGGGGAGGGCTACACCTTC. The chain is built from TRBV7-9 and TRBJ1-2; 8 positions agree with TRBD1. Germline assignment: CDR1 SEHNR and CDR2 FQNEAQ (reference sequence). V was pared by 2 bases and J by 8 bases, with 4 bases of the junction left unmatched. The CDR3 is 13 amino acids.

The CDR3 DNA sequence: TGCGCCAGCAGCTTGTCGGTTAGCGGGGGCCAAGAGACCCAGTACTTC. This gives the protein CASSLSVSGGQETQYF. The gene calls are TRBV5-1 and TRBJ2-5; 9 nucleotides match TRBD2. The J segment lost 1 base and the V segment lost 1 base, leaving 5 bases of the junction unmatched. The CDR3 loop spans 16 amino acids. Per germline, CDR1 SGHRS and CDR2 YFSETQ.

V gene TRBV19 combines with J gene TRBJ2-7, with D tentatively TRBD2 (6 bases). With 3 bases removed from V and 5 bases from J, the gap between germline ends came to 11 bases. Germline loops: CDR1 LNHDA, CDR2 SQIVND (reference sequence). The CDR3 spans 13 residues. CDR3 residues: CASSIPERDEQYF. CDR3 in DNA: TGTGCCAGTAGTATTCCCGAGCGGGACGAGCAGTACTTC.

This clone has more than one count but fewer than ten. The chain carries TRBV27 and TRBJ1-1; D ambiguous. There are 13 residues in the CDR3. CDR1 and CDR2 from the germline V gene are MNHEY and SMNVEV (reference sequence). V lost 2 bases, J lost 5 bases, and 9 bases lay in between. The CDR3 DNA is TGTGCCAGCAGTTTAATCGACATGACTGAAGCTTTCTTT. Translation gives CASSLIDMTEAFF.